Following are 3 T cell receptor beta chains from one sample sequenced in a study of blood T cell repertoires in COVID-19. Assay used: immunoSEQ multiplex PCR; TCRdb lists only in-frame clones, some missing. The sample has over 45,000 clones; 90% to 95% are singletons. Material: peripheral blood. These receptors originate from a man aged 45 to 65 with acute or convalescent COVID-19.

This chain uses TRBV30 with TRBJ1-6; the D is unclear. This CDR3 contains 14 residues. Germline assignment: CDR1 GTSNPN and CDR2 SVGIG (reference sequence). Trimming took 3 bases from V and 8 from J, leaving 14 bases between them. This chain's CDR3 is CAWSQEAKHSPLHF. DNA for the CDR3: TGTGCCTGGAGCCAGGAGGCGAAACATTCACCCCTCCACTTT.

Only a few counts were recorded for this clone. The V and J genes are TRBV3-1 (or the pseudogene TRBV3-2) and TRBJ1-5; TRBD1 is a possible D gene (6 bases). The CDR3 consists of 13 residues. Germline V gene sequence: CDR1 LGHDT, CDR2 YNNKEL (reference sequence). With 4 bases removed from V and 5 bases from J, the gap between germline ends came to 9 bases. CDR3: CASSLQGDQPQHF. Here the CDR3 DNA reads TGTGCCAGCAGCCTACAGGGAGATCAGCCCCAGCATTTT.

DNA of the CDR3: TGTGCCAGCAGCCCCTCTGACAGCTCCTATGGCTACACCTTC. Residues: CASSPSDSSYGYTF. This rearrangement joins TRBV9 to TRBJ1-2, with a tentative D call TRBD1 (5 bases). The ends were cut back, 4 bases at V and 4 bases at J, with 14 bases in the middle. This CDR3 has 14 residues. Germline V gene sequence: CDR1 SGDLS, CDR2 YYNGEE.